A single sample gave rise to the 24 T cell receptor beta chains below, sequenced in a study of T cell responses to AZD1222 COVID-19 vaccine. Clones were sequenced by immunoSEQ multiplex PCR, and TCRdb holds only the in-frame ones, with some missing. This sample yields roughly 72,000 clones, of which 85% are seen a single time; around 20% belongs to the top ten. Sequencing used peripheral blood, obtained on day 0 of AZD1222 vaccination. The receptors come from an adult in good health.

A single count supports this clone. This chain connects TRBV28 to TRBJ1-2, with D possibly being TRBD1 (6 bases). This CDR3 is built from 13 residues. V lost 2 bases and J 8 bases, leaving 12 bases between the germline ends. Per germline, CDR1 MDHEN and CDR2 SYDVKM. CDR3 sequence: CASSLGQGKGYTF. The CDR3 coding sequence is TGTGCCAGCAGTTTAGGGCAGGGGAAAGGCTACACCTTC.

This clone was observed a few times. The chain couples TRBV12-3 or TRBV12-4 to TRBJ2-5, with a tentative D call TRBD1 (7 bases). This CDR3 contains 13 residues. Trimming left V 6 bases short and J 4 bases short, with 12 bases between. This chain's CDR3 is CASSRQGGETQYF. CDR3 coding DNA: TGTGCCAGCAGCCGACAGGGAGGAGAGACCCAGTACTTC.

The CDR3 nucleotides are TGTGCCAGCAGCCAAGGGGGACCTTTATCCTACGAGCAGTACTTC. Translating it yields CASSQGGPLSYEQYF. The chain joins TRBV4-2 to TRBJ2-7; D tentatively fits TRBD1 or TRBD2 (5 bases each). Germline V CDR1 and CDR2: LGHNA, YNFKEQ. This CDR3 region has 15 residues. Trimming removed 1 base from V and 1 base from J, with 11 bases in between.

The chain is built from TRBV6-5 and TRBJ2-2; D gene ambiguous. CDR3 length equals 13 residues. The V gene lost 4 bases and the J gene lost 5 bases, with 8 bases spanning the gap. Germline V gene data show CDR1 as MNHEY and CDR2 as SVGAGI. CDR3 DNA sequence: TGTGCCAGCAGTTTAAGTCAGACCGGGGAGCTGTTTTTT. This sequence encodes CASSLSQTGELFF.

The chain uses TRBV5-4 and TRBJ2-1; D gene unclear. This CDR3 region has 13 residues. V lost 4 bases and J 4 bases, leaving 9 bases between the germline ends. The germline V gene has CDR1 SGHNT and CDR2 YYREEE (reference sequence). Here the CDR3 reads CASSKDPYNEQFF. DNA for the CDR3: TGTGCCAGCAGCAAGGACCCATACAATGAGCAGTTCTTC. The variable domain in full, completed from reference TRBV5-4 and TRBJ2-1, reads ETGVTQSPTHLIKTRGQQVTLRCSSQSGHNTVSWYQQALGQGPQFIFQYYREEENGRGNFPPRFSGLQFPNYSSELNVNALELDDSALYLCASSKDPYNEQFFGPGTRLTVL.

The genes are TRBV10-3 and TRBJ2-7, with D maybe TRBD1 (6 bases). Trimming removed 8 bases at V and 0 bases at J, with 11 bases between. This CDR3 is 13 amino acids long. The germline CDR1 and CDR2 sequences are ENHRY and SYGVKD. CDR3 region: CAIGDMSSYEQYF. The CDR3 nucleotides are TGTGCCATCGGGGACATGAGCTCCTACGAGCAGTACTTC.

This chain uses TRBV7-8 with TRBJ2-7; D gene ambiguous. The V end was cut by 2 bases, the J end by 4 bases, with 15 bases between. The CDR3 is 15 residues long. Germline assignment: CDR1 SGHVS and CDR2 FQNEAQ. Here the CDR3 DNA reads TGTGCCAGCAGCTTAAGCCCGACCGTTACTTACGAGCAGTACTTC. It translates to CASSLSPTVTYEQYF.

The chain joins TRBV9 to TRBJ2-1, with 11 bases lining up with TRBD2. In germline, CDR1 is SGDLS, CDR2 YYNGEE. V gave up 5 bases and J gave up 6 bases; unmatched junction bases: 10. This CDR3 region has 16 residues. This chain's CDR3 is CASSPLVAGGINEQFF. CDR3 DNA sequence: TGTGCCAGCAGTCCTCTCGTAGCGGGGGGGATCAATGAGCAGTTCTTC.

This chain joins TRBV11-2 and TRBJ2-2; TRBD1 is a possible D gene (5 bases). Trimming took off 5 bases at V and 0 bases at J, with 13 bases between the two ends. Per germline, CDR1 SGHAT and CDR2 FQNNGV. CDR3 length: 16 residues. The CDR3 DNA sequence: TGTGCCAGCAGCATAACAGGAGCGTCGAACACCGGGGAGCTGTTTTTT. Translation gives CASSITGASNTGELFF.

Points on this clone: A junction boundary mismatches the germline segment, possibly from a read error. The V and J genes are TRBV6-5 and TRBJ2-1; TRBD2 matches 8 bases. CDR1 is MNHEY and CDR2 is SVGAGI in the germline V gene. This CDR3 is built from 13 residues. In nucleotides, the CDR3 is TGTGCCAGCAGCGTTTTAAGCGGGGGTGGTAGGGTCTTC. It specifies CASSVLSGGGRVF.

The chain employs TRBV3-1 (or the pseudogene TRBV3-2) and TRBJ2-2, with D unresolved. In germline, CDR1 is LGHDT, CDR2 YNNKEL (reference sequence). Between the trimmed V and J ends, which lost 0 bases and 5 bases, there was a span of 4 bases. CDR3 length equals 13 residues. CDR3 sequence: CASSQDLTGELFF. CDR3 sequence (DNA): TGTGCCAGCAGCCAAGATTTGACCGGGGAGCTGTTTTTT.

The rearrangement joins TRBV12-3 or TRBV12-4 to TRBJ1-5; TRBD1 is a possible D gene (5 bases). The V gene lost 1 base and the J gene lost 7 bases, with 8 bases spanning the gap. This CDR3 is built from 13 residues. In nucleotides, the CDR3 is TGTGCCAGCAGTTTAGGTAAGGGGCAGCCCCAGCATTTT. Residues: CASSLGKGQPQHF.

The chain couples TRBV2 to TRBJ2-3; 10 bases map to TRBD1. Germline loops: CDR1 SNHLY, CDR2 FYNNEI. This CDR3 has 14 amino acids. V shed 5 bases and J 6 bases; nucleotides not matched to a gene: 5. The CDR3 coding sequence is TGTGCCAGCAGTCCGGGACAGGGGTTGGATACGCAGTATTTT. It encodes CASSPGQGLDTQYF.

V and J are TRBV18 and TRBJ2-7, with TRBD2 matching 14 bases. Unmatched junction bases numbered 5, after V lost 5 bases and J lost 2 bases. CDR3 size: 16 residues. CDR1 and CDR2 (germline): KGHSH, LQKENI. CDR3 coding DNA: TGTGCCAGCTCATCCAGGACTAGCGGGAGGACCTACGAGCAGTACTTC. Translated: CASSSRTSGRTYEQYF.

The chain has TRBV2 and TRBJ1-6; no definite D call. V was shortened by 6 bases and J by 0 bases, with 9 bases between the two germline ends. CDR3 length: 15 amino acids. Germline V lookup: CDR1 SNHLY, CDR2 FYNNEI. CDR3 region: CASREQSSYNSPLHF. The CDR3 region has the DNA TGTGCCAGCAGGGAACAGAGCTCCTATAATTCACCCCTCCACTTT.

DNA of the CDR3: TGTGCCAGCAGTAGAGGGACAGGGGGGAATTCACCCCTCCACTTT. As protein: CASSRGTGGNSPLHF. J is TRBJ1-6 and V is TRBV28; 11 bases align to TRBD1. Trimming took 5 bases from V and 7 from J; bases not matched to a gene: 4. In germline, CDR1 is MDHEN, CDR2 SYDVKM. The CDR3 has 15 amino acids.

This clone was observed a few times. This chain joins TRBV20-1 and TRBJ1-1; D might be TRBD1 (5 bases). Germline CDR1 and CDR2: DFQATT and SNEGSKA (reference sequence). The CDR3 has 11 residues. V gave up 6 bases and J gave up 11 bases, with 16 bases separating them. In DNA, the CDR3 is TGCAGTGCCCCCGGACAAAAAGGGGCTTTCTTT. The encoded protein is CSAPGQKGAFF.

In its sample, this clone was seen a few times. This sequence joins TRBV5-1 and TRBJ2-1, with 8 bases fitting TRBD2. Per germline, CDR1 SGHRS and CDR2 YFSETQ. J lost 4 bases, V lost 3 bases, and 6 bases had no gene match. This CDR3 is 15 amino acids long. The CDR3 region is CASSSGGADYNEQFF. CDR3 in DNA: TGCGCCAGCAGCTCGGGGGGGGCCGATTACAATGAGCAGTTCTTC. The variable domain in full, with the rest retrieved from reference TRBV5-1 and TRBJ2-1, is KAGVTQTPRYLIKTRGQQVTLSCSPISGHRSVSWYQQTPGQGLQFLFEYFSETQRNKGNFPGRFSGRQFSNSRSEMNVSTLELGDSALYLCASSSGGADYNEQFFGPGTRLTVL.

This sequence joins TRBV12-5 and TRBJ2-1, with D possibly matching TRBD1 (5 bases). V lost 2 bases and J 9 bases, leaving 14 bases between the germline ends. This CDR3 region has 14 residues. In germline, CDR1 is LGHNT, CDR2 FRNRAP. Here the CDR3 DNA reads TGTGCTAGTGGTTTGATGATTCAGGGCATTGAGCAGTTCTTC. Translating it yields CASGLMIQGIEQFF. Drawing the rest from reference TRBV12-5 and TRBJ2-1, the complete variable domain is DARVTQTPRHKVTEMGQEVTMRCQPILGHNTVFWYRQTMMQGLELLAYFRNRAPLDDSGMPKDRFSAEMPDATLATLKIQPSEPRDSAVYFCASGLMIQGIEQFFGPGTRLTVL.

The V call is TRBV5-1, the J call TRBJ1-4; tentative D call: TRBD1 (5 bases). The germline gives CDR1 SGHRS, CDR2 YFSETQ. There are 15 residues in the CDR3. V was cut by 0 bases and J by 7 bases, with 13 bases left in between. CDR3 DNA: TGCGCCAGCAGCTTGGCGGGAGCTAGGGGTGAAAAACTGTTTTTT. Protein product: CASSLAGARGEKLFF.

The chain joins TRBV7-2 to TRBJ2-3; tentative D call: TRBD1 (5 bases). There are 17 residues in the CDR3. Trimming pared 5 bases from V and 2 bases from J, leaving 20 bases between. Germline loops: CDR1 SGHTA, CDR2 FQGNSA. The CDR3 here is CASSHYTGRQPTDTQYF. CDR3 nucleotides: TGTGCCAGCAGCCATTACACAGGCAGGCAACCCACAGATACGCAGTATTTT.

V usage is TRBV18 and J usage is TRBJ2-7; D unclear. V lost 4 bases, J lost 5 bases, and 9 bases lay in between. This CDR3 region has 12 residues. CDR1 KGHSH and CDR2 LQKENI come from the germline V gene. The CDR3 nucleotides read TGTGCCAGCTCACGCATGGGTGACGAGCAGTACTTC. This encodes CASSRMGDEQYF.

In nucleotides, the CDR3 is TGCGCCAGCAGCTTCACCGGACCAGTGAACACTGAAGCTTTCTTT. It specifies CASSFTGPVNTEAFF. The genes are TRBV5-1 and TRBJ1-1; D not certain. Germline V gene lookup returns CDR1 SGHRS and CDR2 YFSETQ. V was pared by 2 bases and J by 0 bases, with 11 bases between. CDR3 size: 15 residues.

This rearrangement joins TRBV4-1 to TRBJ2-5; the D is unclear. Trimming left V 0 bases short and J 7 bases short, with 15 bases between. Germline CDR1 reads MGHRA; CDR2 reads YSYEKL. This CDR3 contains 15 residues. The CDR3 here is CASSQDPGLARTQYF. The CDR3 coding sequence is TGCGCCAGCAGCCAAGATCCAGGCCTTGCTCGGACCCAGTACTTC.